A single sample is the source of the 25 T cell receptor beta chains below, sequenced in a study of blood T cells in healthy people across ages. Combining a sample-barcoded 5' primer with a J-beta primer mix, a second PCR ran for roughly 6 to 12 cycles. TCRdb fed the 5' RACE reads into MiXCR, producing one record per CDR3 protein. The top ten hold 18% of the sample, which has over a million distinct CDR3 sequences, around 43% seen once. What was sequenced was blood. All receptors derive from a woman in her sixties or seventies in good health.

This clonotype was seen a handful of times. This chain uses TRBV7-9 with TRBJ2-5; D ambiguous. CDR1 is SEHNR, CDR2 FQNEAQ, per germline (reference sequence). V lost 5 bases to trimming and J lost 5 bases, with 9 bases between them. CDR3 length: 12 residues. The CDR3 nucleotides are TGTGCCAGCAGCGGCTCATGGGAGACCCAGTACTTC. This encodes CASSGSWETQYF.

The chain employs TRBV9 and TRBJ2-5; D is tentatively TRBD1 or TRBD2 (6 bases each). The V gene lost 0 bases and the J gene lost 1 base, with 13 bases spanning the gap. The CDR3 is 16 residues long. Per the germline V gene, CDR1 is SGDLS and CDR2 is YYNGEE. CDR3 sequence reads: CASSVDVGGGQETQYF. The CDR3 DNA sequence: TGTGCCAGCAGCGTAGACGTAGGGGGAGGCCAAGAGACCCAGTACTTC.

This chain connects TRBV4-2 to TRBJ2-1, with D possibly being TRBD1 or TRBD2 (6 bases each). Trimming removed 0 bases from V and 7 bases from J, with 16 bases in between. Germline V gene lookup returns CDR1 LGHNA and CDR2 YNFKEQ. CDR3 length: 16 residues. CDR3 DNA: TGTGCCAGCAGCCAAGATCTGAGGGGGGTTGGTAATGAGCAGTTCTTC. Its translation is CASSQDLRGVGNEQFF.

This clonotype came up a few times. The rearrangement joins TRBV6-1 to TRBJ2-6; D is perhaps TRBD1 (6 bases). The germline V gene encodes CDR1 MNHNS and CDR2 SASEGT. Trimming removed 8 bases from V and 2 bases from J, with 7 bases in between. This CDR3 has 13 residues. CDR3 sequence reads: CASHRAGANVLTF. CDR3 sequence (DNA): TGTGCCAGCCACAGGGCTGGGGCCAACGTCCTGACTTTC.

J is TRBJ1-5 and V is TRBV20-1; D call uncertain. The CDR3 length is 13 residues. Germline assignment: CDR1 DFQATT and CDR2 SNEGSKA (reference sequence). V dropped 6 bases and J dropped 4 bases, with 13 bases sitting between them. The chain's CDR3 is CSARGQTNQPQHF. For the CDR3, the DNA is TGCAGTGCCCGAGGTCAGACTAATCAGCCCCAGCATTTT.

The V and J genes are TRBV27 and TRBJ2-1, with TRBD2 matching over 16 bases. The J call may be incorrect, as the DNA end agrees better with TRBJ2-7. Germline CDR1 reads MNHEY; CDR2 reads SMNVEV (reference sequence). This CDR3 contains 19 residues. CDR3 amino acids: CASSLSGTSGGGSYNEQYF. CDR3 bases: TGTGCCAGCAGTTTATCGGGGACTAGCGGGGGGGGATCCTACAATGAGCAGTACTTC.

The chain recombines TRBV18 with TRBJ2-6, with D possibly matching TRBD1 (6 bases). In germline, CDR1 is KGHSH, CDR2 LQKENI. The CDR3 sequence is 18 residues long. Trimming cost V 2 bases and J 0 bases, with 14 bases left between them. CDR3 bases: TGTGCCAGCTCACCATATGTACAGGGTCCCTCTGGGGCCAACGTCCTGACTTTC. Its protein product is CASSPYVQGPSGANVLTF.

This clonotype was observed once. V usage is TRBV7-9 and J usage is TRBJ2-5; TRBD2 agrees at 7 bases. The CDR3 length is 16 residues. Germline values: CDR1 SEHNR, CDR2 FQNEAQ (reference sequence). J was trimmed by 0 bases and V by 5 bases; bases with no gene match: 9. CDR3 loop: CASSLTLGGYQETQYF. In DNA, the CDR3 is TGTGCCAGCAGCCTCACTCTGGGGGGGTACCAAGAGACCCAGTACTTC.

The chain is built from TRBV6-5 and TRBJ2-7; 9 nucleotides line up with TRBD2. Germline CDR1 MNHEY, CDR2 SVGAGI. The CDR3 runs to 15 residues. The V segment lost 2 bases and the J segment 5 bases; nucleotides outside the gene matches: 7. The CDR3 region is CASSYGSGSFDEQYF. The CDR3, as DNA: TGTGCCAGCAGTTACGGTAGCGGGAGTTTCGACGAGCAGTACTTC.

The rearrangement uses TRBV7-6 and TRBJ1-4, with 8 bases matching TRBD1. With V trimmed by 5 bases and J by 8 bases, 10 bases remained unmatched. Per germline, CDR1 SGHVS and CDR2 FNYEAQ. The CDR3 covers 15 residues. The CDR3 here is CASSPGGTGLEKLFF. The CDR3 region has the DNA TGTGCCAGCAGCCCAGGGGGGACAGGACTCGAAAAACTGTTTTTT.

This chain uses TRBV10-3 with TRBJ2-1; TRBD2 agrees at 7 bases. CDR3 length equals 17 residues. Germline values: CDR1 ENHRY, CDR2 SYGVKD. J lost 3 bases, V lost 0 bases, and 8 bases had no gene match. In DNA, the CDR3 is TGTGCCATCAGTGAGTCGATGGCTAGCGGAGACTACAATGAGCAGTTCTTC. It yields the protein CAISESMASGDYNEQFF.

The genes are TRBV9 and TRBJ1-3; unclear D gene. The germline gives CDR1 SGDLS, CDR2 YYNGEE. The germline V and J ends were trimmed by 4 bases and 4 bases, with 18 bases remaining between them. The CDR3 runs 16 residues. This chain's CDR3 is CASSLGPLRSGNTIYF. For the CDR3, the DNA is TGTGCCAGCAGCTTAGGACCCCTTCGATCCGGAAACACCATATATTTT.

This chain links TRBV2 with TRBJ2-6; TRBD1 is a possible D gene (5 bases). There are 16 residues in the CDR3. The germline V gene has CDR1 SNHLY and CDR2 FYNNEI. V was trimmed by 6 bases and J by 0 bases, leaving 12 bases between them. The CDR3 protein is CASSVYRGSGANVLTF. The CDR3 bases are TGTGCCAGCAGCGTATATAGGGGCTCTGGGGCCAACGTCCTGACTTTC.

The chain joins TRBV3-1 to TRBJ2-7; D possibly corresponds to TRBD1 (5 bases). The V gene's germline CDR1 is LGHDT and CDR2 YNNKEL (reference sequence). V was trimmed by 2 bases and J by 2 bases, leaving 13 bases between them. The CDR3 runs to 15 residues. As DNA, the CDR3 is TGTGCCAGCAGCCAATCCATCGACAGAACCTACGAGCAGTACTTC. It encodes CASSQSIDRTYEQYF.

Points on this clonotype: One base away lies a much larger clone, so this may be a sequencing read error. The V gene is TRBV3-1, the J gene TRBJ2-7; D unclear. The end of the DNA aligns better with TRBJ2-5, so the J call may be wrong. The germline CDR1 and CDR2 sequences are LGHDT and YNNKEL (reference sequence). This CDR3 spans 16 amino acids. Written as DNA, the CDR3 is TGTGCCAGCAGCCAAGATAGGGCCTTTCAACAAGAGACCCAGTACTTC. Its translation: CASSQDRAFQQETQYF.

The rearrangement joins TRBV20-1 to TRBJ1-4, with a possible D match to TRBD1 (5 bases). CDR1 and CDR2 from the germline V gene are DFQATT and SNEGSKA (reference sequence). The CDR3 totals 15 residues. V was trimmed by 6 bases and J by 3 bases, leaving 17 bases between them. CDR3 loop: CSARGHLGANEKLFF. The CDR3 DNA sequence: TGCAGTGCACGAGGACATTTAGGAGCTAATGAAAAACTGTTTTTT.

CDR3 nucleotide sequence: TGTGCCAGCAGCACTCTTAGCGGGAGGGAGGGCAATGAGCAGTTCTTC. Amino acid sequence: CASSTLSGREGNEQFF. V and J are TRBV6-5 and TRBJ2-1; 11 bases fit TRBD2. J lost 6 bases, V lost 6 bases, and 10 bases had no gene match. This CDR3 spans 16 amino acids. Germline CDR1 reads MNHEY; CDR2 reads SVGAGI.

The V call is TRBV12-3 or TRBV12-4, the J call TRBJ1-6; D unresolved. The V end was cut by 5 bases, the J end by 0 bases, with 8 bases between. The CDR3 consists of 15 residues. CDR3 loop: CASSKTSSYNSPLHF. CDR3 bases: TGTGCCAGCAGTAAGACTAGCTCCTATAATTCACCCCTCCACTTT.

The chain employs TRBV20-1 and TRBJ2-1, with D uncertain. CDR3 size: 16 residues. V lost 1 base and J lost 1, with 14 bases in between. CDR1 is DFQATT, CDR2 SNEGSKA, per germline (reference sequence). CDR3 sequence reads: CSARAFVGQSYNEQFF. The CDR3 coding sequence is TGCAGTGCTAGAGCCTTTGTCGGGCAGTCCTACAATGAGCAGTTCTTC.

V and J are TRBV9 and TRBJ1-2; 8 bases match TRBD1. CDR1 and CDR2 from the germline V gene are SGDLS and YYNGEE. Losses at the gene ends were 5 bases for V and 4 bases for J; bases not matched to a gene: 10. The CDR3 extends over 15 amino acids. CDR3 coding DNA: TGTGCCAGCAGTCAGGGGGCGGGACAGAGCTATGGCTACACCTTC. This gives the protein CASSQGAGQSYGYTF.

This clonotype was detected many times. CDR3 in amino acids: CASSETDRGSGANVLTF. The CDR3 bases are TGTGCCAGCAGCGAAACGGACAGGGGGTCTGGGGCCAACGTCCTGACTTTC. V gene TRBV27 combines with J gene TRBJ2-6; 10 bases fit TRBD1. The ends lost 6 bases at V and 1 base at J; junction bases unmatched: 6. Germline lookup yields CDR1 MNHEY and CDR2 SMNVEV (reference sequence). CDR3 length equals 17 residues.

V is TRBV3-1 and J is TRBJ2-7; a possible D gene is TRBD1 (6 bases). Trimming stripped 1 base from V and 0 bases from J, with 13 bases between. The CDR3 is 16 residues long. The germline V gene has CDR1 LGHDT and CDR2 YNNKEL (reference sequence). The CDR3 loop reads CASSQGRDTISYEQYF. For the CDR3, the DNA is TGTGCCAGCAGCCAAGGTCGGGACACAATCTCCTACGAGCAGTACTTC.

The chain carries TRBV25-1 and TRBJ1-5; weak D call: TRBD1 (5 bases). This CDR3 is 14 amino acids long. V was shortened by 2 bases and J by 1 base, with 6 bases between the two germline ends. CDR1 and CDR2 (germline): MGHDK, SYGVNS. Written as DNA, the CDR3 is TGTGCCAGCAGTGAAGAGGGGAGCAATCAGCCCCAGCATTTT. Translation gives CASSEEGSNQPQHF.

In this sample, this clonotype turned up a few times. V is TRBV6-6 and J is TRBJ2-1; 11 positions match TRBD1. CDR3 size: 14 residues. The germline V gene has CDR1 MNHNY and CDR2 SVGAGI (reference sequence). Unmatched junction bases numbered 8, after V lost 6 bases and J lost 10 bases. CDR3 sequence: CASSPGQGAGEQFF. DNA for the CDR3: TGTGCCAGCAGCCCCGGACAGGGGGCAGGGGAGCAGTTCTTC.

The chain is built from TRBV27 and TRBJ2-4; TRBD1 matches at 7 bases. TRBJ2-7 matches the DNA end more closely, so the J call is doubtful. Per germline, CDR1 MNHEY and CDR2 SMNVEV (reference sequence). This CDR3 is 14 amino acids long. The CDR3 spells CASKRQGDPYEQYF. The CDR3 DNA sequence: TGTGCCAGCAAACGACAGGGTGATCCCTACGAGCAGTACTTC.